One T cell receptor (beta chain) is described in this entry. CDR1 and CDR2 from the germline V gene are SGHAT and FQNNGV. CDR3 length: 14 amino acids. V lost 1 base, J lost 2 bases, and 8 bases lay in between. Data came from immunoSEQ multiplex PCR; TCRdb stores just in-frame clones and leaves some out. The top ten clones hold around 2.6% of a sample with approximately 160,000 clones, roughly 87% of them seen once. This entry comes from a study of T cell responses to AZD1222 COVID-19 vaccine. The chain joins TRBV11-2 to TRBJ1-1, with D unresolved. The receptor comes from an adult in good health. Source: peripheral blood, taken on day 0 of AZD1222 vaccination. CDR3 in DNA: TGTGCCAGCAGCTTAGCCGCGGGAAACACTGAAGCTTTCTTT. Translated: CASSLAAGNTEAFF. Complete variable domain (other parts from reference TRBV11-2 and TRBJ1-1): EAGVAQSPRYKIIEKRQSVAFWCNPISGHATLYWYQQILGQGPKLLIQFQNNGVVDDSQLPKDRFSAERLKGVDSTLKIQPAKLEDSAVYLCASSLAAGNTEAFFGQGTRLTVV.